The sequence of this TCR beta chain was determined in a study of OX40 agonist ivuxolimab in advanced cancers. Study summary: Three patients responded partially, comprising one with hepatocellular carcinoma and two with cutaneous melanoma.

Sequenced by immunoSEQ multiplex PCR; TCRdb stores in-frame clones only, minus some. The table has more than 50,000 clones, about nine tenths seen once; the top ten hold roughly 2%. Germline CDR1 reads SEHNR; CDR2 reads FQNEAQ (reference sequence). Germline trimming cut 5 bases from V and 4 bases from J; bases unmatched to any gene: 11. The length of the CDR3 is 15 residues. The sequence was collected from an adult with an advanced solid tumor such as melanoma, head and neck, liver or kidney cancer. The chain links TRBV7-9 to TRBJ2-7; 7 bases match TRBD1. Sample: CD4+ or CD8+ T cells sorted from blood, taken in a trial of the OX40 agonist ivuxolimab. This CDR3 is CASSQPRDRLYEQYF. The CDR3 nucleotides read TGTGCCAGCAGCCAGCCCAGGGACAGATTATACGAGCAGTACTTC.